Shown below are 18 T cell receptor beta chains from a single sample sequenced in a study of T-cell memory formation after mild COVID-19. TCRdb reprocessed the 5' RACE reads via MiXCR and lists one record per CDR3 protein. The repertoire consists of approximately 60,000 distinct CDR3 sequences, with around 9.5% occurring once and the leading ten covering 1.2%. The sample was PBMCs or a T cell subset sorted from them (not recorded which). All receptors derive from a man aged 18 to 29 who had mild COVID-19 (a few samples of this study predate the infection). Cell type and time point are not known.

This clonotype was seen many times. This sequence joins TRBV20-1 and TRBJ2-5; TRBD1 aligns across 9 bases. The V gene end was trimmed by 5 bases and the J gene end by 9 bases; junction bases not matched to a gene: 13. CDR3 length: 14 residues. Per the germline V gene, CDR1 is DFQATT and CDR2 is SNEGSKA (reference sequence). The CDR3 loop is CSAVRPSQGAAQYF. For the CDR3, the DNA is TGCAGTGCTGTCCGACCCTCACAGGGGGCGGCCCAGTACTTC.

This clonotype was seen at least ten times. The chain uses TRBV12-3 or TRBV12-4 and TRBJ1-1; D remains ambiguous. The CDR3 runs 17 residues. Deletions cut 8 bases from V and 3 bases from J, with 25 bases between. The CDR3 DNA reads as TGTGCCAGCCACGATGAGGTGCAACTGGGTGGGTACACTGAAGCTTTCTTT. Translation gives CASHDEVQLGGYTEAFF.

This clonotype was detected a few times. This rearrangement joins TRBV7-8 to TRBJ1-5, with a possible D match to TRBD1 (5 bases). Trimming pared 0 bases from V and 1 base from J, leaving 10 bases between. The CDR3 consists of 16 residues. Germline V gene sequence: CDR1 SGHVS, CDR2 FQNEAQ. CDR3 amino acids: CASSLAGARSNQPQHF. Written as DNA, the CDR3 is TGTGCCAGCAGCTTAGCAGGGGCGCGGAGCAATCAGCCCCAGCATTTT.

This clonotype was seen only a few times. This chain joins TRBV7-2 and TRBJ2-1, with no clear D. The germline gives CDR1 SGHTA, CDR2 FQGNSA. This CDR3 is built from 16 residues. Trimming stripped 4 bases from V and 7 bases from J, with 20 bases between. The CDR3 DNA follows: TGTGCCAGCAGCTCCTCCGCCGGCGCCCTACAGAATGAGCAGTTCTTC. This gives the protein CASSSSAGALQNEQFF. The full variable domain, in which reference TRBV7-2 and TRBJ2-1 provide the parts outside the CDR3, is GAGVSQSPSNKVTEKGKDVELRCDPISGHTALYWYRQSLGQGLEFLIYFQGNSAPDKSGLPSDRFSAERTGGSVSTLTIQRTQQEDSAVYLCASSSSAGALQNEQFFGPGTRLTVL.

The rearrangement links TRBV14 to TRBJ2-1; 11 nucleotides match TRBD2. This CDR3 contains 15 residues. CDR1 is SGHDN, CDR2 FVKESK, per germline. J lost 8 bases, V lost 2 bases, and 5 bases had no gene match. CDR3 region: CASSQIAGGSDEQFF. The CDR3 coding sequence is TGTGCCAGCAGCCAAATAGCGGGGGGGAGCGATGAGCAGTTCTTC. The variable domain in full, completed from reference TRBV14 and TRBJ2-1, reads EAGVTQFPSHSVIEKGQTVTLRCDPISGHDNLYWYRRVMGKEIKFLLHFVKESKQDESGMPNNRFLAERTGGTYSTLKVQPAELEDSGVYFCASSQIAGGSDEQFFGPGTRLTVL.

This clonotype is classed as medium-sized. The V call is TRBV5-1, the J call TRBJ1-2; tentatively, D is TRBD1 (5 bases). The CDR3 covers 12 residues. Between the trimmed V and J ends, which lost 1 base and 4 bases, there was a span of 5 bases. Germline-derived CDR1 and CDR2 are SGHRS and YFSETQ. The CDR3 DNA follows: TGCGCCAGCAGCTTGCAGGGCTATGGCTACACCTTC. This gives the protein CASSLQGYGYTF.

The chain combines TRBV10-3 with TRBJ2-7; TRBD1 agrees at 9 bases. V was clipped by 6 bases and J by 7 bases; unmatched bases: 7. This CDR3 spans 13 amino acids. Per germline, CDR1 ENHRY and CDR2 SYGVKD. CDR3 nucleotides: TGTGCCATCAGCCCGGGACAGGGTGCGGAGCAGTACGTC. Residues: CAISPGQGAEQYV.

This clonotype has at least ten counts. The rearrangement joins TRBV7-9 to TRBJ1-1; D is perhaps TRBD1 (6 bases). In germline, CDR1 is SEHNR, CDR2 FQNEAQ (reference sequence). The CDR3 extends over 16 amino acids. V gave up 7 bases and J gave up 0 bases, with 18 bases separating them. The CDR3 DNA reads as TGTGCCAGCACCTCCAGTCAGGGGAGCATGAACACTGAAGCTTTCTTT. Amino acids: CASTSSQGSMNTEAFF.

At least ten counts were recorded for this clonotype. This chain joins TRBV5-1 and TRBJ2-2, with 7 bases lining up with TRBD2. The CDR3 extends over 15 amino acids. Germline assignment: CDR1 SGHRS and CDR2 YFSETQ. Trimming at V came to 4 bases and at J to 0 bases, leaving 3 bases not matched to a gene. CDR3 DNA sequence: TGCGCCAGCAGCCCGAGCGGGACGAACACCGGGGAGCTGTTTTTT. Translation gives CASSPSGTNTGELFF. Using reference TRBV5-1 and TRBJ2-2 for the parts outside the CDR3, the full variable domain is KAGVTQTPRYLIKTRGQQVTLSCSPISGHRSVSWYQQTPGQGLQFLFEYFSETQRNKGNFPGRFSGRQFSNSRSEMNVSTLELGDSALYLCASSPSGTNTGELFFGEGSRLTVL.

The chain couples TRBV11-2 to TRBJ2-5, with TRBD2 matching 10 bases. The V gene end was trimmed by 8 bases and the J gene end by 5 bases; junction bases not matched to a gene: 2. Germline lookup yields CDR1 SGHAT and CDR2 FQNNGV. The CDR3 consists of 12 residues. The CDR3 coding sequence is TGTGCCAGCTTAGCGGGGGGTGAGACCCAGTACTTC. It translates to CASLAGGETQYF.

This clonotype came up a few times. Here the CDR3 reads CASSLGQGSYTGELFF. The CDR3 bases are TGTGCCAGCAGCTTGGGGCAGGGGTCGTACACCGGGGAGCTGTTTTTT. The genes are TRBV7-8 and TRBJ2-2, with a weak D call TRBD1 (6 bases). Trimming left V 3 bases short and J 3 bases short, with 14 bases between. This CDR3 has 16 residues. Per germline, CDR1 SGHVS and CDR2 FQNEAQ. The full variable domain, with the rest looked up from reference TRBV7-8 and TRBJ2-2, is GAGVSQSPRYKVAKRGQDVALRCDPISGHVSLFWYQQALGQGPEFLTYFQNEAQLDKSGLPSDRFFAERPEGSVSTLKIQRTQQEDSAVYLCASSLGQGSYTGELFFGEGSRLTVL.

This clonotype was counted between two and nine times. The chain joins TRBV4-3 to TRBJ2-1; 8 bases agree with TRBD1. Germline loops: CDR1 LGHNA, CDR2 YSLEER. The CDR3 runs to 18 residues. Unmatched junction bases numbered 18, after V lost 3 bases and J lost 8 bases. This CDR3 reads CASSQGASRTGSSYEQFF. The CDR3 nucleotides are TGCGCCAGCAGCCAGGGTGCGTCTCGGACAGGGAGTAGTTATGAGCAGTTCTTC.

This clonotype was detected many times. The rearrangement links TRBV3-1 to TRBJ2-1, with 11 bases fitting TRBD2. The CDR3 loop spans 16 amino acids. Per the germline V gene, CDR1 is LGHDT and CDR2 is YNNKEL (reference sequence). V lost 2 bases to trimming and J lost 7 bases; unmatched junction nucleotides: 7. The CDR3 reads CASSQLAGGRRNEQFF. The CDR3 DNA sequence: TGTGCCAGCAGCCAATTAGCGGGGGGGCGTAGGAATGAGCAGTTCTTC.

This clonotype occurred a few times. One end of the junction fails to match germline, which may point to a read error. The chain uses TRBV6-6 and TRBJ1-1, with D perhaps matching TRBD1 (5 bases). Germline values: CDR1 MNHNY, CDR2 SVGAGI (reference sequence). This CDR3 contains 12 residues. This chain's CDR3 is CASSPELGTLAF. The CDR3 nucleotides are TGTGCCAGCAGTCCGGAATTGGGGACCTTAGCCTTT.

The rearrangement links TRBV7-2 to TRBJ1-1; D is possibly TRBD1 (6 bases). This CDR3 region has 15 residues. The germline gives CDR1 SGHTA, CDR2 FQGNSA. Trimming stripped 5 bases from V and 1 base from J, with 14 bases between. CDR3 protein: CASSPSGVRNTEAFF. The CDR3 region has the DNA TGTGCCAGCAGCCCCTCAGGGGTTCGGAACACTGAAGCTTTCTTT.

This clonotype was detected many times. The CDR3 here is CASSAAGSTDTQYF. For the CDR3, the DNA is TGTGCCAGCAGCGCAGCGGGATCTACAGATACGCAGTATTTT. The V gene is TRBV9, the J gene TRBJ2-3; 7 bases line up with TRBD2. Germline V gives CDR1 SGDLS, CDR2 YYNGEE. The CDR3 totals 14 residues. Trimming took 3 bases from V and 3 from J; bases not matched to a gene: 4.

The chain joins TRBV5-1 to TRBJ2-2, with D maybe TRBD2 (5 bases). Trimming took off 3 bases at V and 6 bases at J, with 15 bases between the two ends. Germline CDR1 SGHRS, CDR2 YFSETQ. CDR3 size: 15 residues. CDR3 in amino acids: CASSSGVLLPGELFF. CDR3 in DNA: TGCGCCAGCAGCTCCGGGGTGCTGCTCCCCGGGGAGCTGTTTTTT.

This clonotype was seen a few times. The rearrangement joins TRBV7-2 to TRBJ1-2; TRBD1 aligns across 7 bases. Trimming cost V 2 bases and J 7 bases; bases outside gene matches: 4. Germline V gene data show CDR1 as SGHTA and CDR2 as FQGNSA. This CDR3 comprises 13 residues. CDR3 protein: CASSLTGEVGYTF. The DNA for the CDR3 is TGTGCCAGCAGCTTAACAGGGGAAGTTGGCTACACCTTC.